A selection of T cell receptor beta chains follows, all from one sample in a study of control samples from healthy donors and cancer patients. Produced via immunoSEQ multiplex PCR; TCRdb's table is partial and in-frame only. This sample carries approximately 92,000 clones, 85% to 95% of them seen once, and the ten largest clones take around 1.4%. The sample was blood. The receptors originated from a woman between 25 and 40 years old in good health. CDR3s include the opening cysteine and the closing phenylalanine or tryptophan. Fields, in order: CDR3 DNA, CDR3 protein, V gene, J gene, clone size, D gene. D genes are given only for firm matches. Rows may omit the clone size; those that give it use once, few, many or a size class.

TGTGCCAGCAGCGGACAGTGGGGCCTCAACTATGGCTACACCTTC	CASSGQWGLNYGYTF	TRBV25-1	TRBJ1-2	NA	NA
TGTGCCAGCAGCTCCCCCTGGAGAGGAATTAGCGGCTACACCTTC	CASSSPWRGISGYTF	TRBV7-9	TRBJ1-2	NA	NA
TGTGCCAGCAGCAAAGTTGGAGACTACCCAGAAGAGACCCAGTACTTC	CASSKVGDYPEETQYF	TRBV21-1	TRBJ2-5	once	NA
TGTGCCAGCTCCCTCCGGGACAGCAGCCGTGAAAAACTGTTTTTT	CASSLRDSSREKLFF	TRBV18	TRBJ1-4	NA	TRBD1
TGTGCCAGTGCACTGGGTCCTAGCGGGGGAGACTCCTACGAGCAGTACTTC	CASALGPSGGDSYEQYF	TRBV19	TRBJ2-7	NA	TRBD2
TGCGCCAGCAGCTTGGCCCCTAGCGGAGACAATGAGCAGTTCTTC	CASSLAPSGDNEQFF	TRBV5-1	TRBJ2-1	NA	TRBD2
TGTGCCAGCAGCCCAAGGAGCGGGGGTGTCACTGAAGCTTTCTTT	CASSPRSGGVTEAFF	TRBV3-1/TRBV3-2	TRBJ1-1	NA	NA
TGTGCCAGCAGCTTATACCTAGACCAAGAGACCCAGTACTTC	CASSLYLDQETQYF	TRBV7-2	TRBJ2-5	once	NA
TGCGCCAGCAGTGAGTCGTTTGCGGGAACGAATGAGCAGTTCTTC	CASSESFAGTNEQFF	TRBV10-1	TRBJ2-1	NA	NA
TGCGCCAGCAGCGGCGGACAGGGGGCGGAAAACATTCAGTACTTC	CASSGGQGAENIQYF	TRBV5-1	TRBJ2-4	NA	TRBD1
TGTGCCAGTAGTATACGGACAGGATTATACACCTTC	CASSIRTGLYTF	TRBV19	TRBJ1-2	NA	TRBD1
TGTGCCAGCAGCCAAGCCTGGTCTTATGGAAACACCATATATTTT	CASSQAWSYGNTIYF	TRBV3-1/TRBV3-2	TRBJ1-3	NA	NA
TGTGCCAGCAGTTTATCCGCGGGGGTTCGAACAGAAGCTTTCTTT	CASSLSAGVRTEAFF	TRBV28	TRBJ1-1	NA	NA
TGTGCCAGCAGTTACTCTCGAGACGGAGGGGACTACGAGCAGTACTTC	CASSYSRDGGDYEQYF	TRBV6-5	TRBJ2-7	NA	NA
TGTGCCAGCAGTGAAATCCGGACAGGGGCCAATGAGCAGTTCTTC	CASSEIRTGANEQFF	TRBV6-1	TRBJ2-1	few	TRBD1
TGTGCCACCAGCAGAGGAAAGGGGCAGCCCCAGCATTTT	CATSRGKGQPQHF	TRBV15	TRBJ1-5	NA	NA
TGTGCCACCAGCAGAGTTGAACGCCGCTATGGCTACACCTTC	CATSRVERRYGYTF	TRBV15	TRBJ1-2	NA	NA
TGTGCCAGCAGAGGGCAGAGGGGCTACACCTTC	CASRGQRGYTF	TRBV3-1/TRBV3-2	TRBJ1-2	NA	NA
TGTGCCAGCAGGGACAGGGGGAGTGCTAATGAAAAACTGTTTTTT	CASRDRGSANEKLFF	TRBV27	TRBJ1-4	NA	TRBD1
TGCAGCGTTTCGGGACAGAAATATGGCTACACCTTC	CSVSGQKYGYTF	TRBV29-1	TRBJ1-2	NA	TRBD1
TGTGCCAGCAGTTTGTTGACAGGGGCTGGGGATGGCTACACCTTC	CASSLLTGAGDGYTF	TRBV2	TRBJ1-2	NA	TRBD1
TGCGCCAGCAGCTTCCAACAGGGAGAGGGTACTGAAGCTTTCTTT	CASSFQQGEGTEAFF	TRBV4-1	TRBJ1-1	NA	NA
TGTGCCAGCAGCTTAGGTAGGGGGGAGCAGGGGTTCTTC	CASSLGRGEQGFF	TRBV11-3	TRBJ2-1	NA	NA
TGTGCCAGCAGCCAAGTCGATAGCCTTATGAACACTGAAGCTTTCTTT	CASSQVDSLMNTEAFF	TRBV4-2	TRBJ1-1	NA	NA
TGTGCCAGCAGTGAACAGAGTCACCTACCCTACGAGCAGTACTTC	CASSEQSHLPYEQYF	TRBV6-1	TRBJ2-7	NA	NA
TGTGCCAGCAGTTACTCGCTGGAGCGACAGTACAATGAGCAGTTCTTC	CASSYSLERQYNEQFF	TRBV6-6	TRBJ2-1	NA	NA
TGTGCCACCAGCAGAGGGACAGTCCCTTACGAGCAGTACTTC	CATSRGTVPYEQYF	TRBV15	TRBJ2-7	NA	NA
TGCAGCGCAGGTAGTCTAGCCTACAATGAGCAGTTCTTC	CSAGSLAYNEQFF	TRBV29-1	TRBJ2-1	NA	NA
TGTGCCAGCAGGCGGGGACAGGGGGCGCGAGAGCAGTACTTC	CASRRGQGAREQYF	TRBV7-9	TRBJ2-7	NA	TRBD1
TGTGCCAGCAGCTACAGGACCCCGGGGGACACCATATATTTT	CASSYRTPGDTIYF	TRBV11-2	TRBJ1-3	NA	NA
TGTGCCAGCAGCTTGGGGACAGCCATCGAGCAGTACTTC	CASSLGTAIEQYF	TRBV5-6	TRBJ2-7	once	NA
TGTGCCAGCAGCAGGGACAGGAACACTGAAGCTTTCTTT	CASSRDRNTEAFF	TRBV7-3	TRBJ1-1	few	TRBD1
TGTGCCAGCAGTTACTCGCAGATAGGGAGGACCGGGGAGCTGTTTTTT	CASSYSQIGRTGELFF	TRBV6-5	TRBJ2-2	NA	NA
TGCAGCGTACTCGGACAGGGACGGGACTATGGCTACACCTTC	CSVLGQGRDYGYTF	TRBV29-1	TRBJ1-2	NA	TRBD1
TGTGCCAGTAGCGTCTGGACTAATCAGCCCCAGCATTTT	CASSVWTNQPQHF	TRBV19	TRBJ1-5	NA	NA
TGTGCCAGCAGCATGGACAGGGGGCGCGACTATGGCTACACCTTC	CASSMDRGRDYGYTF	TRBV6-6	TRBJ1-2	NA	TRBD1
TGCAGCGTCAGGACAGGGGGTGCCTATGGCTACACCTTC	CSVRTGGAYGYTF	TRBV29-1	TRBJ1-2	NA	TRBD1